The 10 T cell receptor beta chains presented below share a single source sample, sequenced in a study of circulating CD8 cells and anti-PD-1 response in melanoma. Four subsets defined by PD-1 and/or TIGIT were sorted from live CD3+CD8+TCRalphabeta+ cells. TCR libraries were prepared from roughly 15 ng of total RNA with the QIAseq Immune Repertoire TCR panel. Each CDR3 protein gets one entry after TCRdb re-called the reads with MiXCR. The table has 340 or so distinct CDR3 sequences, about 7.4% seen once. The source was CD8+ T cells from PBMCs, collected at baseline or after one month of anti-PD-1 therapy (not recorded which). These receptors were taken from a human donor with melanoma.

This clonotype was seen more than once but under ten times. The junction does not match germline at one end; this may be a read error. The V call is TRBV29-1, the J call TRBJ2-7, with no clear D. The CDR3 covers 13 residues. Germline V gene lookup returns CDR1 SQVTM and CDR2 ANQGSEA. The CDR3 nucleotides read TGCTGCGTTGAATCCAGAAACTCCTACGAGCAGTACTTC. Translation: CCVESRNSYEQYF.

This clonotype was seen a handful of times. This chain joins TRBV2 and TRBJ2-1; D remains unclear. Trimming shortened V by 3 bases and J by 8 bases, and 20 bases separated the two germline ends. Germline CDR1 is SNHLY and CDR2 is FYNNEI. CDR3 length equals 16 residues. The CDR3 spells CASSDPSEATSDEQFF. The CDR3 DNA sequence: TGTGCCAGCAGTGATCCCTCCGAAGCCACGTCAGATGAGCAGTTCTTC.

By share of the sample, this clonotype is medium-sized (0.01 to 0.1%). The V call is TRBV7-2, the J call TRBJ2-7, with 7 bases aligning to TRBD2. V was pared by 0 bases and J by 4 bases, with 6 bases of the junction left unmatched. CDR3 length: 15 amino acids. CDR1 and CDR2 from the germline V gene are SGHTA and FQGNSA. The CDR3 DNA sequence: TGTGCCAGCAGCTTAGCGCTTGACGGGAGGTACGAGCAGTACTTC. Translating it yields CASSLALDGRYEQYF.

This clonotype showed up just a few times. This may be a read error: a much more frequent sequence differs by one nucleotide. The CDR3 loop reads CASRGSAGGKSIQYF. CDR3 sequence (DNA): TGTGCCAGCCGGGGGTCGGCCGGAGGAAAAAGCATTCAGTACTTC. The chain employs TRBV7-2 and TRBJ2-4, with D tentatively TRBD2 (6 bases). The CDR3 contains 15 residues. CDR1 is SGHTA and CDR2 is FQGNSA in the germline V gene.

By proportion, this clonotype is large. The chain links TRBV2 to TRBJ2-1; a weak D match, TRBD1 (6 bases). Germline V lookup: CDR1 SNHLY, CDR2 FYNNEI. The CDR3 is 14 amino acids. The V end lost 6 bases, the J end lost 6 bases, and 15 bases lay between the germline ends. The CDR3: CASSRDTGSNEQFF. The CDR3 nucleotides read TGTGCCAGCAGCCGGGATACAGGGAGCAATGAGCAGTTCTTC.

This clonotype is categorized as medium-sized. The rearrangement links TRBV25-1 to TRBJ2-5, with 8 bases aligning to TRBD1. Germline CDR1 is MGHDK and CDR2 is SYGVNS. CDR3 size: 16 residues. Germline trimming cut 3 bases from V and 5 bases from J; bases unmatched to any gene: 11. The CDR3 DNA follows: TGTGCCAGCAGTGACCCCTGGACAGGGTGGGTGGAGACCCAGTACTTC. This sequence encodes CASSDPWTGWVETQYF.

The table lists this clonotype with a few counts. The CDR3 loop is CAIRGLAGEETQYF. Here the CDR3 DNA reads TGTGCCATCCGCGGACTAGCGGGAGAAGAGACCCAGTACTTC. The chain has TRBV10-3 and TRBJ2-5, with 13 nucleotides matching TRBD2. This CDR3 is 14 amino acids long. V trimming: 8 bases; J trimming: 3 bases; junction bases outside the gene matches: 3. Germline CDR1 ENHRY, CDR2 SYGVKD.

This clonotype is classed as large. The chain links TRBV28 to TRBJ2-7; D is possibly TRBD2 (7 bases). V lost 3 bases and J lost 3, with 15 bases in between. This CDR3 has 15 amino acids. Germline CDR1 and CDR2: MDHEN and SYDVKM. Here the CDR3 reads CASSFGPGDYYEQYF. The CDR3 coding sequence is TGTGCCAGCAGTTTTGGGCCAGGGGACTACTACGAGCAGTACTTC.

This clonotype is labeled large (0.1 to 1%). The V call is TRBV2, the J call TRBJ2-1; no firm D call. The length of the CDR3 is 17 residues. Trimming left V 3 bases short and J 0 bases short, with 15 bases between. CDR1 SNHLY and CDR2 FYNNEI come from the germline V gene. In nucleotides, the CDR3 is TGTGCCAGCAGTGAGACCCCGTTAGCCGGCTCCTACAATGAGCAGTTCTTC. This translates into CASSETPLAGSYNEQFF.

This clonotype is large within its sample. The CDR3: CASSPLAGPDTQYF. In DNA form, the CDR3 reads TGCGCCAGCAGCCCACTAGCGGGACCAGATACGCAGTATTTT. The chain joins TRBV4-1 to TRBJ2-3, with TRBD2 matching 10 bases. The CDR3 loop spans 14 amino acids. Germline-derived CDR1 and CDR2 are MGHRA and YSYEKL. V lost 4 bases, J lost 4 bases, and 2 bases stayed unmatched.